This TCR beta chain originates from a study of PD-1 blockade in mismatch repair-deficient tumors. Notes on the study in general: Tumor-resident clones, often absent from pretreatment blood, expanded after pembrolizumab and then contracted.

PCR or immunohistochemistry showed mismatch repair deficiency in every enrolled patient. TCRs were sequenced from a few patients responding to pembrolizumab. Comments on this clone: Its antigen is as yet unknown.

V lost 5 bases, J lost 9 bases, and 8 bases stayed unmatched. The CDR3 has 14 amino acids. Germline CDR1 reads MNHNY; CDR2 reads SVGAGI (reference sequence). Assay: immunoSEQ multiplex PCR; the TCRdb copy retains only in-frame clones and omits some. The sample holds around 100,000 clones, roughly 80% seen once. This chain joins TRBV6-6 and TRBJ2-1; 9 nucleotides line up with TRBD2. This clonotype was obtained from an adult with mismatch repair-deficient cancer. The material was peripheral blood, obtained roughly 60 weeks after starting pembrolizumab. CDR3 residues: CASSTDSGRTEQFF. The DNA for the CDR3 is TGTGCCAGCAGTACAGATAGCGGGAGAACTGAGCAGTTCTTC.